This TCR beta chain is from a study of blood T cell repertoires in COVID-19. Study as a whole: The origin of the acute and convalescent COVID-19 samples was the United States, Italy and Spain. PBMCs, B-cell-depleted T cells, or T cells provided the cDNA or gDNA that made up the material.

The V gene's germline CDR1 is SGHDT and CDR2 YYEEEE. CDR3 length equals 15 residues. Germline trimming cut 6 bases from V and 2 bases from J; bases unmatched to any gene: 11. Patients at the Seattle site were enrolled during active infection and followed longitudinally. This clone was seen a handful of times. Original methodology: The assay estimated nucleated cells by amplifying reference gene primers. TCRdb keeps only in-frame clones here, not all; method: immunoSEQ multiplex PCR. The DNA gave D and trimming, while V, J and clone size come from that table. The data contain 250,000 to 400,000 clones, 75% to 90% of them singletons.

The sequenced sample consisted of peripheral blood. The chain links TRBV5-6 to TRBJ2-7; 7 positions agree with TRBD1. This TCR was sampled from a woman in her twenties or thirties with COVID-19, enrolled during active disease. Here the CDR3 reads CASKGANRATYEQYF. CDR3 bases: TGTGCCAGCAAGGGGGCAAACAGGGCAACCTACGAGCAGTACTTC.